This T cell receptor (beta chain) emerged from a study of early T cells in non-severe SARS-CoV-2 infection. Background on the study: RNA in bulk from unsorted whole blood was sequenced, and chains were unpaired.

In germline, CDR1 is DFQATT, CDR2 SNEGSKA (reference sequence). V lost 7 bases and J 5 bases, leaving 11 bases between the germline ends. The CDR3 runs 12 residues. Points from the study as a whole: Comparison of clonotypes with VDJdb favored anti-spike CD8 responses while missing private and CD4 specificities.

Individual cDNA molecules received unique molecular identifiers. TCRdb itself ran the 5' RACE reads through MiXCR, one entry per CDR3 protein. The sample shows roughly 53,000 distinct CDR3 sequences, approximately 9.7% of them seen only once. In regard to this clonotype: Its target is not known.

This TCR derives from an adult who was a healthcare worker with PCR-confirmed SARS-CoV-2 infection or an uninfected control (not recorded which). The chain couples TRBV20-1 to TRBJ1-4; D is undetermined. Sequencing was done on a sample of whole blood. In DNA, the CDR3 is TGCAGTGTAGGCACCCCGAATGAAAAACTGTTTTTT. Protein: CSVGTPNEKLFF.